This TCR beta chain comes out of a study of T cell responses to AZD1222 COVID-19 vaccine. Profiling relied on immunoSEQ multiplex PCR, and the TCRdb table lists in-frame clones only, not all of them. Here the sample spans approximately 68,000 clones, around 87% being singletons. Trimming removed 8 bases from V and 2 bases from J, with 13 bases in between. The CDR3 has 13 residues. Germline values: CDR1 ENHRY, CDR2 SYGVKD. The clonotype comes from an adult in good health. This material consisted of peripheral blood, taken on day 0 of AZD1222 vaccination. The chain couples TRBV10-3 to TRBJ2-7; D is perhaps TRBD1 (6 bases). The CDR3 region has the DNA TGTGCCATCGCTGGGCAGGGGACCTACGAGCAGTACTTC. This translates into CAIAGQGTYEQYF.